This is a list of T cell receptor beta chains from one sample in a study of response to subunit inactivated influenza vaccine. Via MiXCR, TCRdb re-called the RT-PCR reads, giving one row per CDR3 protein. The sample includes about 520,000 distinct CDR3 sequences, around 7.9% of them seen just once. The sample consisted of PBMCs from blood, taken less than 25 months after vaccination. The receptor source for this set is a man between 45 and 75 years old who received an inactivated influenza vaccine. Each CDR3 is given without its conserved first and last residue.

v_gene: TRBV5-1; j_gene: TRBJ1-5; CDR3aa: ASSPGTGVTQPQH
v_gene: TRBV29-1; j_gene: TRBJ2-1; CDR3aa: SVVGGNGNEPF
v_gene: TRBV7-9; j_gene: TRBJ2-2; CDR3aa: ASSFWEPNTGELF
v_gene: TRBV27; j_gene: TRBJ1-5; CDR3aa: ASSFQGGPQH
v_gene: TRBV5-1; j_gene: TRBJ2-3; CDR3aa: ASSMLAGGTDTQY
v_gene: TRBV20-1; j_gene: TRBJ2-5; CDR3aa: SARGLAGMQETQY
v_gene: TRBV7-9; j_gene: TRBJ2-1; CDR3aa: ASSLAERGGAQEF
v_gene: TRBV21-1; j_gene: TRBJ1-1; CDR3aa: ASSFRTGENRFYMNTEAF
v_gene: TRBV10-3; j_gene: TRBJ2-2; CDR3aa: ASAAAGELF
v_gene: TRBV24-1; j_gene: TRBJ2-2; CDR3aa: ATSETGTGSTGELF
v_gene: TRBV7-9; j_gene: TRBJ2-7; CDR3aa: ASSLELLSYEQY
v_gene: TRBV18; j_gene: TRBJ2-3; CDR3aa: ASSPPSVSTDTQY
v_gene: TRBV5-5; j_gene: TRBJ1-5; CDR3aa: ASSLADTQPQH
v_gene: TRBV5-1; j_gene: TRBJ2-3; CDR3aa: ASSPAVNPTDTQY
v_gene: TRBV7-2; j_gene: TRBJ1-5; CDR3aa: ASSLASVQPQH